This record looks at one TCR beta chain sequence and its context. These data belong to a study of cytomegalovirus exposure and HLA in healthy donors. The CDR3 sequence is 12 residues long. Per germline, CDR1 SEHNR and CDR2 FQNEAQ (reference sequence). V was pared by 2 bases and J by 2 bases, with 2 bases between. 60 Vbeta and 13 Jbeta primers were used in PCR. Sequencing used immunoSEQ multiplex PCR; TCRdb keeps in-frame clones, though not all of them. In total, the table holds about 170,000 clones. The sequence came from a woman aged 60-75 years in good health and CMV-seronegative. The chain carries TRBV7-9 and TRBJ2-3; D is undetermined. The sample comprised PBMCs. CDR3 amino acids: CASSLHTDTQYF. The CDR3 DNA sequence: TGTGCCAGCAGCTTACACACAGATACGCAGTATTTT.